Listed below are T cell receptor beta chains from one sample, sequenced in a study of CD8 T cells in Susac syndrome. TCRdb redid the calling of the immunoSEQ multiplex PCR reads with MiXCR, one entry per CDR3 protein. Here the sample spans around 160,000 distinct CDR3 sequences, over 85% being singletons. Sequenced: CD4+ T cells from PBMCs. The origin of the receptors is a human donor in good health. CDR3s include the opening cysteine and the closing phenylalanine or tryptophan. Size is stated for part of the rows, as once, few or many counts, or as a class when the clone is expanded.

V	J	size	CDR3
TRBV20-1	TRBJ2-3	.	CSARDARLGSTDTQYF
TRBV18	TRBJ2-1	.	CASSRGTGGINEQFF
TRBV7-2	TRBJ2-1	.	CASSSTGTTNEQFF
TRBV7-9	TRBJ1-2	.	CASSLDGGGGYTF
TRBV6-2/TRBV6-3	TRBJ1-1	.	CASSYTGGVTEAFF
TRBV20-1	TRBJ1-1	once	CSASRGHMNTEAFF
TRBV24-1	TRBJ2-7	.	CATSDWDRTYEQYF
TRBV15	TRBJ2-3	.	CATSRGGNTQYF
TRBV29-1	TRBJ2-3	.	CSVSGGPSTQYF
TRBV9	TRBJ2-1	.	CASSALLAGVMNEQFF
TRBV20-1	TRBJ2-3	.	CSARGTSADTQYF
TRBV27	TRBJ1-3	.	CASSPFFPAAGNTIYF
TRBV3-1	TRBJ1-1	.	CASSRPGQMNTEAFF
TRBV20-1	TRBJ2-7	.	CSARSEWSSYEQYF
TRBV7-9	TRBJ1-2	.	CASSPVGDHGYTF
TRBV5-6	TRBJ2-5	.	CASSLDPGETQYF
TRBV9	TRBJ2-7	.	CASSTTGVGEQYF
TRBV6-6	TRBJ2-5	.	CASRSRLAGVQTQYF
TRBV7-9	TRBJ2-2	.	CASSRVRGMTTGELFF
TRBV6-1	TRBJ2-7	.	CASRPGLTYEQYF
TRBV20-1	TRBJ2-1	.	CSARDPTGLAHEQFF
TRBV25-1	TRBJ2-7	.	CASSDSTGEQYF
TRBV29-1	TRBJ2-2	.	CSGQGQGHTGELFF
TRBV12-3/TRBV12-4	TRBJ2-3	once	CASSITSGGADTQYF
TRBV27	TRBJ2-1	once	CASSGGTGGYNEQFF
TRBV20-1	TRBJ1-2	.	CSARDPRQGHYGYTF
TRBV20-1	TRBJ1-1	.	CSARSENTEAFF
TRBV20-1	TRBJ2-1	.	CSASPGLARAEQFF
TRBV14	TRBJ2-5	.	CASNRGATETQYF
TRBV20-1	TRBJ2-7	.	CSASGTSAGIYEQYF
TRBV27	TRBJ2-7	.	CASRQGGNEQYF
TRBV29-1	TRBJ1-2	.	CSARQGANYGYTF
TRBV5-1	TRBJ2-1	.	CASSLALDRERSF
TRBV7-9	TRBJ2-3	.	CASSLVAGLALDTQYF
TRBV7-2	TRBJ2-3	.	CASSPRVHSTDTQYF
TRBV7-2	TRBJ1-5	.	CASSRGGLLAQHF
TRBV9	TRBJ2-3	.	CASSIGTPSTDTQYF
TRBV9	TRBJ2-3	.	CASSLTPLETDTQYF
TRBV27	TRBJ2-1	.	CASSPYKGSEQFF
TRBV28	TRBJ1-5	.	CASSFFGLGGASNQPQHF
TRBV29-1	TRBJ2-3	.	CSVDSGGGLRDTQYF
TRBV29-1	TRBJ2-3	.	CSVVGGSWGDTQYF
TRBV6-5	TRBJ1-6	.	CASSYSLNSPLHF
TRBV6-5	TRBJ2-5	.	CASSYQGLKTQYF
TRBV5-1	TRBJ2-7	.	CASSETGVAYVQYF
TRBV9	TRBJ1-6	.	CASSVGVGEYSPLHF
TRBV12-5	TRBJ2-7	.	CASGLGDRKYYEQYF
TRBV9	TRBJ1-1	.	CASSVGLQGVGTEAFF
TRBV29-1	TRBJ2-7	.	CSVEDPQGSDEQYF
TRBV18	TRBJ2-5	.	CASSPQVEETQYF
TRBV30	TRBJ1-5	.	CAWSPSDDQPQHF
TRBV9	TRBJ2-1	.	CASSARQGHYSYNEQFF
TRBV6-2/TRBV6-3	TRBJ2-2	.	CASSSTFDTGELFF
TRBV20-1	TRBJ2-7	once	CSARAQRPYEQYF
TRBV20-1	TRBJ1-1	.	CSATRGTEAFF